This T cell receptor beta chain was sequenced for a study of blood T cell repertoires in COVID-19. Study background: Samples of COVID-19 (acute and convalescent) were obtained from the United States, Italy and Spain. Sources were T cells, B-cell-depleted T cells, or PBMCs; the material itself was cDNA or gDNA.

Original processing notes: Estimated nucleated cell counts came from reference gene primer amplification. Libraries were prepared by immunoSEQ multiplex PCR; TCRdb keeps only in-frame clonotypes and omits some of them. V, J and clone size are taken as reported in that table, and D and trimming were inferred from the DNA itself. Of about 66,000 clones listed, about 86% are singletons. The junction had 7 bases not matched to a gene; V was cut back by 5 bases and J by 8 bases. The CDR3 runs to 14 residues. Germline V lookup: CDR1 WNHNN, CDR2 SYGVQD (reference sequence). The specimen was peripheral blood. This sequence originates from a man in his fifties or sixties with active COVID-19. The V call is TRBV10-1, the J call TRBJ2-1, with 9 bases aligning to TRBD1. The CDR3, as DNA: TGCGCCAGCAGTAAGGGACAGGGTGGCGATGAGCAGTTCTTC. Encoded protein: CASSKGQGGDEQFF.